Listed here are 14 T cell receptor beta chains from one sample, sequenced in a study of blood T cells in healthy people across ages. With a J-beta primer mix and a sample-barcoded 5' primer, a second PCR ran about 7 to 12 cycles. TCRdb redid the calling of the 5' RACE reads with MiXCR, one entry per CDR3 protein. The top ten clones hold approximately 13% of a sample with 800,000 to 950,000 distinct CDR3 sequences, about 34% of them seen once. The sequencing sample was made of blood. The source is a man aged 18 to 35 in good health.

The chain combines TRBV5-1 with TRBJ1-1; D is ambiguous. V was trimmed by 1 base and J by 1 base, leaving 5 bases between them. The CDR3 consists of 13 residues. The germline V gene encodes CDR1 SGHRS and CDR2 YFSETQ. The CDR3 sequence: CASSLIQNTEAFF. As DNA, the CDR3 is TGCGCCAGCAGCTTGATCCAGAACACTGAAGCTTTCTTT.

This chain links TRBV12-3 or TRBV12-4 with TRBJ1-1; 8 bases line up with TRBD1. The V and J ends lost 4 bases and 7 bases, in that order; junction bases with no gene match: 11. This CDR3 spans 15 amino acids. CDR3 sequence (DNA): TGTGCCAGCAGTTCAAACGTCCAGGGGGCGGGTGAAGCTTTCTTT. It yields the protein CASSSNVQGAGEAFF.

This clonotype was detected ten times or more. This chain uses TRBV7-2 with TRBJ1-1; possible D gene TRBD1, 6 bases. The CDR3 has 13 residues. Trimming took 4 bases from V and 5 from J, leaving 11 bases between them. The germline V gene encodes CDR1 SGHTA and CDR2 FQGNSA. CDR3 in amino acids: CASSSQGGTEAFF. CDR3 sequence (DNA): TGTGCCAGCAGCTCTCAAGGGGGGACTGAAGCTTTCTTT. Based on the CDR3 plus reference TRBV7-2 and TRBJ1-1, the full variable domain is GAGVSQSPSNKVTEKGKDVELRCDPISGHTALYWYRQSLGQGLEFLIYFQGNSAPDKSGLPSDRFSAERTGGSVSTLTIQRTQQEDSAVYLCASSSQGGTEAFFGQGTRLTVV.

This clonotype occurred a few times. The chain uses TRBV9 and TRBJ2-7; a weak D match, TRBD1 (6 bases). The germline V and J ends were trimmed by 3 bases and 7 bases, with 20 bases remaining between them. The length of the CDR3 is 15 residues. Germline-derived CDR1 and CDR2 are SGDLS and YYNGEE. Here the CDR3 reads CASSERQETTNEQYF. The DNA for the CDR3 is TGTGCCAGCAGCGAACGACAGGAAACAACTAATGAGCAGTACTTC.

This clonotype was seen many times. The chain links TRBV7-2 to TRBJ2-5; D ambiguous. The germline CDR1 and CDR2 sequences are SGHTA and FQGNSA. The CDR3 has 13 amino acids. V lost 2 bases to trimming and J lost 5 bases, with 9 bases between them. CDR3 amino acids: CASSLSPGETQYF. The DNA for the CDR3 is TGTGCCAGCAGCTTATCGCCTGGGGAGACCCAGTACTTC.

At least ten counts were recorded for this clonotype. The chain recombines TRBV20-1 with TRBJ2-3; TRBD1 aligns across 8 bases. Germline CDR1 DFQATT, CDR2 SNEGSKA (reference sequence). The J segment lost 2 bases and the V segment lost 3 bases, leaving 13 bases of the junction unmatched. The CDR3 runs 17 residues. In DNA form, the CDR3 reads TGCAGTGCTAGGGGCCCTACAGGGGGACAATACACAGATACGCAGTATTTT. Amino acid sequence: CSARGPTGGQYTDTQYF.

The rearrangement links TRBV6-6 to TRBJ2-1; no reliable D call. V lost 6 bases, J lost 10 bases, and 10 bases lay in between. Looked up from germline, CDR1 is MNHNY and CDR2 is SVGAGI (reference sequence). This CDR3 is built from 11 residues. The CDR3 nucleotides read TGTGCCAGCAGCCCTATGGGGGAGCAGTTCTTC. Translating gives CASSPMGEQFF.

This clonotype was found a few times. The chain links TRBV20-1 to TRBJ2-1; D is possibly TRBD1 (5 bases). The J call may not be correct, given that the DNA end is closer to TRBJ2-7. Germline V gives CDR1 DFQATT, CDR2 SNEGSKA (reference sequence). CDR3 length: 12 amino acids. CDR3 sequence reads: CSAKGFYNEQYF. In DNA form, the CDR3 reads TGCAGTGCTAAGGGGTTTTACAATGAGCAGTACTTC.

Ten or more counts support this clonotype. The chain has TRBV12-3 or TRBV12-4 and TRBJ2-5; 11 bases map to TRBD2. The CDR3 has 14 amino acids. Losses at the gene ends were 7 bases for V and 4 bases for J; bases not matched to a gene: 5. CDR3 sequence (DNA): TGTGCCAGCACCTTAGCGGGAGGGTCAGAGACCCAGTACTTC. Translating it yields CASTLAGGSETQYF.

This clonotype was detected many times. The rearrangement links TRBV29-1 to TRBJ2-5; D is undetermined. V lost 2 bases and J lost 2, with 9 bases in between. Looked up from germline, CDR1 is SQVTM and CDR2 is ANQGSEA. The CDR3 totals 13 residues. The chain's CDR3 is CSVELETQETQYF. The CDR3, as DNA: TGCAGCGTTGAATTGGAAACTCAAGAGACCCAGTACTTC.

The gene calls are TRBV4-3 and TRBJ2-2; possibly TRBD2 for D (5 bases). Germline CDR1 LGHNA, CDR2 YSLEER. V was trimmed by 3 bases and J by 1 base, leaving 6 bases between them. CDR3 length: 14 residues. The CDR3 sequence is CASSHGLNTGELFF. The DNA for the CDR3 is TGCGCCAGCAGCCATGGACTGAACACCGGGGAGCTGTTTTTT.

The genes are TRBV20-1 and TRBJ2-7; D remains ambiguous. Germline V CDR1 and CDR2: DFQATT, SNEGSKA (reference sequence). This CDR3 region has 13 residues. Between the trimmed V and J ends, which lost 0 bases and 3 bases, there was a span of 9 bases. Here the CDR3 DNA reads TGCAGTGCTAGAGATAATCGCGGCTACGAGCAGTACTTC. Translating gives CSARDNRGYEQYF.

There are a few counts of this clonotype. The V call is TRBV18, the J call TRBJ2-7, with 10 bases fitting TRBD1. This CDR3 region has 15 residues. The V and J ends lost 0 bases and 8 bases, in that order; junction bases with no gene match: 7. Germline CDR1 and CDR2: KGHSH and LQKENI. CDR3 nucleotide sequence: TGTGCCAGCTCACCACCGAAGGACAGGGGGATGAAGCAGTACTTC. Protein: CASSPPKDRGMKQYF.

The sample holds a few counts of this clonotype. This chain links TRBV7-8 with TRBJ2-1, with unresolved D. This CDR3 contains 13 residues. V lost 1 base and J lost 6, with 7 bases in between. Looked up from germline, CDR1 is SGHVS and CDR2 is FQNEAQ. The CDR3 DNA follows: TGTGCCAGCAGCTTAGAGAATCGCAATGAGCAGTTCTTC. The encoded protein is CASSLENRNEQFF.